The present T cell receptor (beta chain) was sequenced within a study of breast tumors, draining lymph nodes, adjacent tissues (dated by TCRdb to the mid-2010s). At the level of the whole study: Breast cancer patients provided tumor, adjacent nontumor tissue and axillary lymph nodes, and the study compared the TCR beta repertoires across these three sources. The study was designed to assess the relationships and possible T-cell exchange between tumor, surrounding tissue and draining lymph node repertoires in human breast cancer. General study outcomes and caveats: Tumor T-cell repertoires showed less diversity than lymph node repertoires and more diversity than nontumor tissue repertoires, and tumor T-cell repertoires showed preferential V and J gene usage. The study presented the conclusion that tumor T cells originate in lymph nodes as consistent with a hypothesis, not as something directly demonstrated. In luminal-like breast cancer, tumor and nontumor tissue repertoires resembled each other significantly more than in basal-like breast cancer. The data were considered consistent with the idea that most tumor T cells come from the lymph node and then expand in tumor tissue.

Regarding this clonotype: Its antigen is still unknown. The sample holds no much larger clone one base away, and base qualities are not on file.

The sequencing machine was an Illumina HiSeq 2000. TCR beta chain libraries were generated by multiplex PCR amplification. High-throughput sequencing was used to analyze the amplified TCR beta chain products. Using fastp at Q25 and MiXCR, TCRdb reprocessed the public reads and kept productive beta chains. Each entry merges the rows of one CDR3 protein and shows their most common DNA and genes. This sample lists tens of thousands of distinct CDR3 sequences; roughly two thirds were detected once. 15% to 20% of the sample rests with the top ten. Based on the germline V gene, the CDR1 and CDR2 sequences are SGHRS and YFSETQ. Trimming removed 0 bases from V and 5 bases from J, leaving 15 bases between the germline ends. The CDR3, from cysteine to phenylalanine, totals 16 residues. Only the CDR3 portion is preserved as DNA: 48 bases, with reading frame beginning at the first base.

The sequenced sample was breast tumor tissue. The chain uses TRBV5-1 and TRBJ2-1; TRBD2 is a weak D gene call, 6 bases matching. The receptor comes from a female donor with breast cancer. Some clones in this sample may be carry-over from other donors' samples. The CDR3 protein is CASSLAGNLAHNEQFF. The sequenced DNA is TGCGCCAGCAGCTTGGCCGGCAACCTAGCGCACAATGAGCAGTTCTTC.